A selection of T cell receptor beta chains follows, all from one sample in a study of T cells after posttransplantation cyclophosphamide. Clones were read by immunoSEQ multiplex PCR, and TCRdb kept only the in-frame ones, dropping some. The sample yields approximately 52,000 clones, about 86% seen once. The sequenced sample consisted of PBMCs. All receptors come from a man younger than 45 with a blood cancer, CMV-positive, and with a related stem cell donor. Both conserved end residues are part of each CDR3. A D gene is named only where the DNA matches it firmly.

length | J | V | D | CDR3 | DNA
15 | TRBJ2-6 | TRBV29-1 | TRBD1 | CSVWTGGTGANVLTF | TGCAGCGTTTGGACAGGGGGCACTGGGGCCAACGTCCTGACTTTC
14 | TRBJ1-5 | TRBV15 | TRBD1 | CATSRGQGDQPQHF | TGTGCCACCAGCAGAGGACAGGGGGATCAGCCCCAGCATTTT
15 | TRBJ1-4 | TRBV5-1 | TRBD1 | CASSLYEGAGEKLFF | TGCGCCAGCAGCTTGTATGAGGGGGCTGGGGAAAAACTGTTTTTT
18 | TRBJ2-1 | TRBV2 | TRBD2 | CASSVGLAFPSSYNEQFF | TGTGCCAGCAGTGTTGGACTAGCGTTCCCCAGCTCCTACAATGAGCAGTTCTTC
18 | TRBJ2-4 | TRBV4-2 | TRBD2 | CASSLRVATSGNSVIQYF | TGTGCCAGCAGCTTAAGAGTTGCGACTAGCGGGAATAGCGTCATTCAGTACTTC
11 | TRBJ1-2 | TRBV19 | NA | CASSHNYGYTF | TGTGCCAGTAGCCATAACTATGGCTACACCTTC
14 | TRBJ2-7 | TRBV11-2 | NA | CASSQGLFSYEQYF | TGTGCCAGCAGTCAAGGACTGTTCTCCTACGAGCAGTACTTC
14 | TRBJ1-4 | TRBV18 | NA | CASSPQGTNEKLFF | TGTGCCAGCTCACCACAGGGGACAAATGAAAAACTGTTTTTT
17 | TRBJ2-3 | TRBV7-9 | TRBD2 | CASSYRLAGPATDTQYF | TGTGCCAGCAGCTATAGACTAGCGGGACCCGCGACAGATACGCAGTATTTT
15 | TRBJ1-2 | TRBV2 | NA | CASVPGGAQIGGYTF | TGTGCCAGCGTCCCGGGGGGGGCGCAAATAGGAGGCTACACCTTC